This is a list of T cell receptor beta chains from one sample in a study of T-cell reconstitution after alpha-beta-depleted transplantation in children. TCRdb analysed the PCR reads with MiXCR anew, one entry per CDR3 protein. This table has approximately 630,000 distinct CDR3 sequences, 10% to 15% appearing once. The input for sequencing was PBMCs, taken before TCRalphabeta/CD19-depleted stem cell transplant. The receptors come from a girl aged 2 to 10 with congenital amegakaryocytic thrombocytopenia, due to receive a stem cell transplant. CDR3s include the opening cysteine and the closing phenylalanine or tryptophan. A D gene is named only where the DNA matches it firmly. Clone size is not always given. Where it is, it says once, few, many or a class for expanded clones.

many TRBJ2-1 . TRBV20-1 CSAIGGYEQFF TGCAGTGCTATCGGGGGCTATGAGCAGTTCTTC
. TRBJ2-7 . TRBV5-1 CASSLFSSSSYEQYF TGCGCCAGCAGCTTGTTCTCCTCCTCTTCCTACGAGCAGTACTTC
. TRBJ1-3 TRBD1 TRBV7-6 CASSFLLTGTGAGNTIYF TGTGCCAGCAGCTTCCTTCTTACCGGGACAGGGGCTGGAAACACCATATATTTT
. TRBJ2-5 TRBD2 TRBV29-1 CSVVAPSGSLPETQYF TGCAGCGTTGTGGCCCCTAGCGGGAGTCTTCCAGAGACCCAGTACTTC
many TRBJ2-5 TRBD2 TRBV20-1 CSAPPSGRFETQYF TGCAGTGCTCCGCCTAGCGGGAGGTTTGAGACCCAGTACTTC
many TRBJ1-5 . TRBV9 CASSLGRDINQPQHF TGTGCCAGCAGTTTGGGCCGGGACATCAATCAGCCCCAGCATTTT
many TRBJ2-1 . TRBV15 CATSRDLGYNEQFF TGTGCCACCAGCAGAGATTTGGGGTACAATGAGCAGTTCTTC
few TRBJ2-3 TRBD2 TRBV5-1 CASRERESTDTQYF TGCGCCAGCAGGGAGCGGGAGAGCACAGATACGCAGTATTTT
. TRBJ2-5 . TRBV12-3/TRBV12-4 CASSFDPLGGETQYF TGTGCCAGCAGTTTTGATCCCCTGGGTGGCGAGACCCAGTACTTC
many TRBJ1-6 . TRBV7-9 CASSLGVGSYNSPLHF TGTGCCAGCAGCTTAGGTGTGGGATCCTATAATTCACCCCTCCACTTT
. TRBJ2-1 TRBD2 TRBV2 CATRTSGAFSSYNEQFF TGTGCCACCCGGACTAGCGGGGCGTTCAGCTCCTACAATGAGCAGTTCTTC
many TRBJ2-3 TRBD2 TRBV20-1 CSARKREGTDTQYF TGCAGTGCTAGAAAACGGGAGGGAACAGATACGCAGTATTTT
few TRBJ1-5 TRBD1 TRBV5-5 CASSTDRFNQPQHF TGTGCCAGCAGCACGGACAGGTTCAACCAGCCCCAGCATTTT
. TRBJ2-3 . TRBV12-5 CASGPRSGMEDTQYF TGTGCTAGTGGTCCCCGGTCCGGGATGGAAGATACGCAGTATTTT
many TRBJ2-5 . TRBV29-1 CSVERVRRSPPQETQYF TGCAGCGTTGAAAGAGTCCGTAGATCCCCTCCCCAAGAGACCCAGTACTTC
few TRBJ2-5 . TRBV2 CASSALVGGGETQYF TGTGCCAGCAGTGCTCTTGTTGGGGGAGGAGAGACCCAGTACTTC
many TRBJ2-7 TRBD1 TRBV20-1 CSATRQGAFREQYF TGCAGTGCTACCCGACAGGGAGCTTTTCGCGAGCAGTACTTC
. TRBJ2-4 . TRBV25-1 CASSVGDSIAKNIQYF TGTGCCAGCAGTGTTGGGGACTCTATAGCCAAAAACATTCAGTACTTC
. TRBJ2-7 . TRBV7-9 CASSLISSGEQYF TGTGCCAGCAGCTTAATCTCCTCTGGCGAGCAGTACTTC
few TRBJ2-7 TRBD2 TRBV12-3/TRBV12-4 CASSPGLAGVNYEQYF TGTGCCAGCAGCCCGGGACTAGCGGGAGTTAATTACGAGCAGTACTTC
. TRBJ1-2 TRBD1 TRBV5-1 CASSPIGTGGYTF TGCGCCAGCAGCCCGATCGGGACAGGTGGCTACACCTTC
few TRBJ1-1 . TRBV4-2 CASSQDGGRGNTEAFF TGTGCCAGCAGCCAAGATGGAGGCAGGGGGAACACTGAAGCTTTCTTT
. TRBJ1-5 . TRBV20-1 CSASSVGNQPQHF TGCAGTGCTAGTAGTGTGGGCAATCAGCCCCAGCATTTT
many TRBJ2-7 TRBD1 TRBV20-1 CSAREPGGMDEQYF TGCAGTGCTAGAGAACCAGGGGGCATGGACGAGCAGTACTTC
once TRBJ2-7 TRBD2 TRBV5-1 CASSLGSGSRYEQYF TGCGCCAGCAGCTTGGGAAGCGGGAGTCGGTACGAGCAGTACTTC
few TRBJ2-5 TRBD1 TRBV29-1 CSVENGQDGETQYF TGCAGCGTTGAGAACGGACAGGATGGGGAGACCCAGTACTTC
. TRBJ1-5 . TRBV6-2/TRBV6-3 CASSATEGDIGNQPQHF TGTGCCAGCAGTGCGACGGAGGGGGACATAGGCAATCAGCCCCAGCATTTT
few TRBJ2-3 TRBD1 TRBV14 CASSHQWTGAQYF TGTGCCAGCAGCCATCAATGGACAGGGGCGCAGTATTTT
many TRBJ2-7 . TRBV5-1 CASRRGQSSYEQYF TGCGCCAGCCGGCGAGGGCAGAGTTCCTACGAGCAGTACTTC
. TRBJ2-3 . TRBV18 CASSPAERDTQYF TGTGCCAGCTCACCGGCGGAGAGAGATACGCAGTATTTT
many TRBJ1-1 . TRBV20-1 CSAREGRWTEAFF TGCAGTGCTAGAGAGGGGCGCTGGACTGAAGCTTTCTTT
many TRBJ2-1 . TRBV5-1 CASSLDSRAYNEQFF TGCGCCAGCAGCTTGGACAGCCGGGCCTACAATGAGCAGTTCTTC
few TRBJ2-1 TRBD2 TRBV5-1 CASSLGLAGNGYEQFF TGCGCCAGCAGCTTGGGCCTAGCGGGGAACGGATATGAGCAGTTCTTC
many TRBJ1-2 . TRBV7-9 CASSLSEGKPNYGYTF TGTGCCAGCAGCTTAAGTGAGGGAAAACCCAACTATGGCTACACCTTC
many TRBJ1-1 . TRBV5-1 CASSLPGNTEAFF TGCGCCAGCAGCTTGCCGGGGAACACTGAAGCTTTCTTT
many TRBJ2-7 . TRBV12-3/TRBV12-4 CASTEGNYEQYF TGTGCCAGCACTGAGGGGAACTACGAGCAGTACTTC
many TRBJ2-1 TRBD1 TRBV27 CASSLLASDRAYNEQFF TGTGCCAGCAGTTTATTAGCCTCGGACAGGGCTTACAATGAGCAGTTCTTC
. TRBJ2-4 TRBD1 TRBV7-9 CASSQGEAKNIQYF TGTGCCAGCAGCCAGGGGGAAGCCAAAAACATTCAGTACTTC
many TRBJ2-7 TRBD2 TRBV20-1 CSARAGREPPSF TGCAGTGCTAGAGCGGGGCGGGAGCCCCCATCCTTC
many TRBJ2-2 TRBD1 TRBV12-3/TRBV12-4 CASADSRGSTGELFF TGTGCCAGCGCTGACTCCAGGGGGTCTACCGGGGAGCTGTTTTTT
many TRBJ2-7 TRBD2 TRBV10-3 CAAGVAVTYEQYF TGTGCCGCGGGGGTAGCGGTTACCTACGAGCAGTACTTC
many TRBJ1-1 . TRBV5-1 CASSPVTTLGAEAFF TGCGCCAGCAGCCCCGTGACAACTCTCGGCGCTGAAGCTTTCTTT
. TRBJ2-5 . TRBV29-1 CSVVVLGDNQETQYF TGCAGCGTTGTAGTGTTAGGGGACAACCAAGAGACCCAGTACTTC
few TRBJ2-1 TRBD2 TRBV15 CATRGTSGYNEQFF TGTGCCACCCGAGGGACTAGCGGTTACAATGAGCAGTTCTTC
many TRBJ1-1 TRBD1 TRBV20-1 CSATFLLGTVNTEAFF TGCAGTGCTACCTTCCTCCTTGGGACAGTCAACACTGAAGCTTTCTTT
few TRBJ2-6 . TRBV12-3/TRBV12-4 CASSPSTVSGANVLTF TGTGCCAGCAGTCCGTCGACAGTCTCTGGGGCCAACGTCCTGACTTTC
few TRBJ2-1 . TRBV5-6 CASSFGGPDNEQFF TGTGCCAGCAGCTTCGGAGGGCCGGACAATGAGCAGTTCTTC